The rows below give T cell receptor beta chains drawn from one sample of a study of OX40 agonist ivuxolimab in advanced cancers. Produced via immunoSEQ multiplex PCR; TCRdb's table is partial and in-frame only. The sample includes under 70,000 clones, 86% of them seen just once. The sequenced sample was CD4+ or CD8+ T cells sorted from blood, obtained in a trial of the OX40 agonist ivuxolimab. Source of these receptors: an adult with an advanced solid tumor such as melanoma, head and neck, liver or kidney cancer. The CDR3 runs from the conserved cysteine through the conserved F or W. The D gene is left open where the match is weak. Rows give clone size only sometimes, using once, few, many, or a class for an expanded clone.

>.|TRBD1|TRBJ1-6|TRBV6-6
TGTGCCAGCAGTTCAACCGGGACAGGGGTATCACCCCTCCACTTT
CASSSTGTGVSPLHF
>.|.|TRBJ2-3|TRBV6-6
TGTGCCAGCAATCAGGATGGCACAGATACGCAGTATTTT
CASNQDGTDTQYF
>.|.|TRBJ2-1|TRBV6-5
TGTGCCAGCACCGTAGGGGGAGAGCAGTTCTTC
CASTVGGEQFF
>few|.|TRBJ2-7|TRBV28
TGTGCCAGCAGTTTATATCCCTACGAGCAGTACTTC
CASSLYPYEQYF
>.|.|TRBJ2-1|TRBV7-2
TGTGCCACTGGTATGTTCAATGAGCAGTTCTTC
CATGMFNEQFF
>.|.|TRBJ1-5|TRBV7-9
TGTGCCAGCAGCTCCACAGGTCGACTCAATCAGCCCCAGCATTTT
CASSSTGRLNQPQHF
>.|.|TRBJ2-2|TRBV11-3
TGTGCCAGCAGCTTAGATCTCGGAGCGAACACCGGGGAGCTGTTTTTT
CASSLDLGANTGELFF
>many|.|TRBJ1-2|TRBV19
TGTGCCAGTAGTATAGATGACCACGGGGGAGGCTACACCTTC
CASSIDDHGGGYTF
>.|.|TRBJ1-2|TRBV28
TGTGCCAGCAGTCCTGGAGGCGGCTATGGCTACACCTTC
CASSPGGGYGYTF
>.|.|TRBJ1-2|TRBV5-1
TGCGCCAGCAGCTACGCAGAGGTTGGAGGCTACACCTTC
CASSYAEVGGYTF
>once|.|TRBJ2-7|TRBV6-5
TGTGCCAGCAGTCAGGGACCTATGCCCTACGAGCAGTACTTC
CASSQGPMPYEQYF
>.|.|TRBJ1-3|TRBV27
TGTGCCAGCTCTACGTGGGGGGGATTAGGAGGAAACACCATATATTTT
CASSTWGGLGGNTIYF
>.|.|TRBJ2-2|TRBV21-1
TGTGCCAGCAGCAAATTTAGGGGGGAGCTGTTTTTT
CASSKFRGELFF
>.|.|TRBJ2-3|TRBV5-1
TGCGCCAGCAGCTTAGGATCGGGTAGAGCAACAGATACGCAGTATTTT
CASSLGSGRATDTQYF
>.|.|TRBJ2-4|TRBV19
TGTGCCAGTAGGCGAACAGAACTAGCCAAAAACATTCAGTACTTC
CASRRTELAKNIQYF
>.|.|TRBJ1-4|TRBV6-5
TGTGCCAGCAGTTACTCCCCACAGGGCTTAAGCGAAAAACTGTTTTTT
CASSYSPQGLSEKLFF
>.|.|TRBJ1-4|TRBV4-1
TGCGCCAGCAGCTCGCCCGGGGGGAGCCCTAATGAAAAACTGTTTTTT
CASSSPGGSPNEKLFF
>.|.|TRBJ2-5|TRBV25-1
TGTGCCAGCAGTGAATACAGGGGCCAAGAGACCCAGTACTTC
CASSEYRGQETQYF
>.|.|TRBJ1-1|TRBV5-1
TGCGCCAGCAGCTTGCCCTCCGGGGCAAACACTGAAGCTTTCTTT
CASSLPSGANTEAFF
>medium-sized|.|TRBJ1-2|TRBV9
TGTGCCAGCAGCGTAGCCTCCACCCCGGACACATGGGGCTACACCTTC
CASSVASTPDTWGYTF
>.|TRBD1|TRBJ1-4|TRBV11-2
TGTGCCAGCAGCCGGGACAGGGGAAGTGAAAAACTGTTTTTT
CASSRDRGSEKLFF
>.|.|TRBJ1-1|TRBV27
TGTGCCAGCAGCCTAATTGGGGGAGAAGCTTTCTTT
CASSLIGGEAFF
>.|.|TRBJ1-5|TRBV19
TGTGCCAGTAGTGTCCGGGGCCCCAATCAGCCCCAGCATTTT
CASSVRGPNQPQHF
>.|.|TRBJ2-7|TRBV28
TGTGCCACCCGGAGGGGCGAGCAGTACTTC
CATRRGEQYF
>.|.|TRBJ1-5|TRBV6-5
TGTGCCAGCGGGGACGGGGGGTTAAGGGAGCCCCAGCATTTT
CASGDGGLREPQHF
>.|TRBD1|TRBJ2-7|TRBV5-1
TGCGCCAGCAGCTTGGGTGGGACAGGTAACGAGCAGTACTTC
CASSLGGTGNEQYF
>.|.|TRBJ1-5|TRBV30
TGTGCCTGGAGGGGGGGCCTGGATCAGCCCCAGCATTTT
CAWRGGLDQPQHF